This T cell receptor beta chain was profiled in a study of metastatic and nonmetastatic thyroid tumors. CDR1 MNHNS and CDR2 SASEGT come from the germline V gene. This CDR3 is 13 amino acids long. Trimming cost V 7 bases and J 4 bases, with 11 bases left between them. No treatment of any kind had been given to any patient before thyroid surgery. TCRdb re-called clones via MiXCR from the PCR reads. The table lists around 61,000 clones, under 30% of them singletons. This receptor was obtained from a female donor with papillary thyroid cancer or a benign thyroid nodule (not recorded which). Some clones in this sample may be carry-over from other donors' samples. The V call is TRBV6-1, the J call TRBJ1-5, with no clear D. The sample consisted of blood. The CDR3 reads CASNLGLNQPQHF. The CDR3 coding sequence is TGTGCCAGCAATTTAGGCCTTAATCAGCCCCAGCATTTT.